This is a list of T cell receptor beta chains from one sample in a study of T cell repertoires in cytomegalovirus infection. Antigens of these TCRs are unknown. One entry per CDR3 protein results from TCRdb running MiXCR on the reads. The repertoire holds roughly 78,000 distinct CDR3 sequences, with around 40% as singletons. The specimen was CD8+ T cells from cultured PBMCs, collected from culture after CMV antigen stimulation. The receptors were sampled from a human donor in good health (CMV status not recorded). Some clones in this sample may be carry-over from other donors' samples. Both conserved end residues are part of each CDR3. Fields, in order: V gene, CDR3 protein.

>TRBV19
CASTLTGGEYSNQPQHF
>TRBV12-5
CASGSLLGEAFF
>TRBV7-2
CASSLAVRQETQYF
>TRBV7-9
CASSSSDRVGYEQYF
>TRBV4-1
CASSQGQSPETQYF
>TRBV27
CASSPGQHEQYF
>TRBV27
CASSLGTFYEQYF
>TRBV7-6
CASTEAGDYGYTF
>TRBV7-6
CASSPYTEEYGYTF
>TRBV4-1
CASSQEGAGSIDEQYF
>TRBV6-1
CASSVIPAVGGDTQYF
>TRBV7-2
CASSPHPDQETQYF
>TRBV7-6
CASSSRQTADTQYF
>TRBV7-6
CASRLTDSLNTEAFF
>TRBV7-8
CASSLEAGGMINQPQHF
>TRBV7-9
CASSQGPVRAFF